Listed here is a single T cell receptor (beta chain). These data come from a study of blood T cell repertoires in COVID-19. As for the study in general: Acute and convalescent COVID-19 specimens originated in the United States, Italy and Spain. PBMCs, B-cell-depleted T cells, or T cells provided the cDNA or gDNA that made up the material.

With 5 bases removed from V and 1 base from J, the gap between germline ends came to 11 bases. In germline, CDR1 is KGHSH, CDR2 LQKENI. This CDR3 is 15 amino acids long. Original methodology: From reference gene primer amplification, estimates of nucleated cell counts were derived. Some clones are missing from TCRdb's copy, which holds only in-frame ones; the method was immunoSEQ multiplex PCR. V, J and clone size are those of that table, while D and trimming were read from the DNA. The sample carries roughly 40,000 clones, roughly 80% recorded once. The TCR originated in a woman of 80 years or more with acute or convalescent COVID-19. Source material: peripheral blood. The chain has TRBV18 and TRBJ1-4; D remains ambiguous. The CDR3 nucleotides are TGTGCCAGCTCAGGCGTCCGGGTAACTAATGAAAAACTGTTTTTT. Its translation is CASSGVRVTNEKLFF.